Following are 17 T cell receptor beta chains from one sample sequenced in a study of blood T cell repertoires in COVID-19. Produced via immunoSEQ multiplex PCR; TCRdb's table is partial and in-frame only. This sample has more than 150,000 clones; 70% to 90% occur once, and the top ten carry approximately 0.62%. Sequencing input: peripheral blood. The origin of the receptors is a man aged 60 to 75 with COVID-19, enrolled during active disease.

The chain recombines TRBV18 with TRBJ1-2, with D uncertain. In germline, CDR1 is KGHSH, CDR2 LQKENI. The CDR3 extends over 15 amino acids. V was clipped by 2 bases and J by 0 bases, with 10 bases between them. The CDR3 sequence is CASSPSSSANYGYTF. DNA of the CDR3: TGTGCCAGCTCACCATCTAGCTCAGCTAACTATGGCTACACCTTC.

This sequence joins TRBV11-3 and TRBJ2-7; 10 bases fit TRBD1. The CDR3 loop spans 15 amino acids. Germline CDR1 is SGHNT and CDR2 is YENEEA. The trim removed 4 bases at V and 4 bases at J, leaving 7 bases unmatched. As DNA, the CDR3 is TGTGCCAGCAGCTCCCGGGACAGGGGTTGGTACGAGCAGTACTTC. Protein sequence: CASSSRDRGWYEQYF.

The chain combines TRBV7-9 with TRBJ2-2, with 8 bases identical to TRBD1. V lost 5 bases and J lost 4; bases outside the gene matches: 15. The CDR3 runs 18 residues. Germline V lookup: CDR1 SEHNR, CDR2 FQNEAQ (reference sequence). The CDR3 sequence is CASSNTPGTGRATGELFF. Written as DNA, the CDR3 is TGTGCCAGCAGCAACACCCCCGGGACAGGACGTGCCACCGGGGAGCTGTTTTTT.

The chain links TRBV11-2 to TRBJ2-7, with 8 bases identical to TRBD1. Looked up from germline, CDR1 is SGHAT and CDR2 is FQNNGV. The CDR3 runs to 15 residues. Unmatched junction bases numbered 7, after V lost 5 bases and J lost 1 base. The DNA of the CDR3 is TGTGCCAGCAGCCCCGGCGGGACAGGTTCCTACGAGCAGTACTTC. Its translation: CASSPGGTGSYEQYF.

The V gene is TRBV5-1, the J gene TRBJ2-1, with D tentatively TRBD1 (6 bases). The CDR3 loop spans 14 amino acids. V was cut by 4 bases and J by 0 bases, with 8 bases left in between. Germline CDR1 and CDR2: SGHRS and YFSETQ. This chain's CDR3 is CASSTDSSYNEQFF. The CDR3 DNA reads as TGCGCCAGCAGCACGGACAGCTCCTACAATGAGCAGTTCTTC.

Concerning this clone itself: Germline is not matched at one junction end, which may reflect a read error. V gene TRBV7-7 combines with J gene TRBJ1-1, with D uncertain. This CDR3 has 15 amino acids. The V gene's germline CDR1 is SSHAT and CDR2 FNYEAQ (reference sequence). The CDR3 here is CASSLAGGLNTEAFF. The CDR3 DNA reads TGTGCTAGCAGCTTAGCGGGAGGGTTAAACACTGAAGCTTTCTTT.

The CDR3 loop reads CASSLPQNGYTF. The CDR3 bases are TGTGCCAGCAGTTTACCCCAGAATGGCTACACCTTC. This sequence joins TRBV28 and TRBJ1-2; D is unresolved. Germline V lookup: CDR1 MDHEN, CDR2 SYDVKM. This CDR3 comprises 12 residues. The V gene lost 2 bases and the J gene lost 6 bases, with 7 bases spanning the gap.

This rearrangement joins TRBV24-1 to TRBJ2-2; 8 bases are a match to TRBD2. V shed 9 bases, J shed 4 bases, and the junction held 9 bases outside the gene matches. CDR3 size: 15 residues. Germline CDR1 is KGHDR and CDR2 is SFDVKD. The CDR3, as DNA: TGTGCCACCGCCAAAGCGGGAGTTGGCACCGGGGAGCTGTTTTTT. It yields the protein CATAKAGVGTGELFF.

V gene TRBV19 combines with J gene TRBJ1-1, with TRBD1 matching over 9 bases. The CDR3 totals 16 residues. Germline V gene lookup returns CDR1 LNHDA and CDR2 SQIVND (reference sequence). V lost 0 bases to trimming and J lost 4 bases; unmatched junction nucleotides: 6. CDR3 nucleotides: TGTGCCAGTAGTATAGATCACGGGACAGGGTTCACTGAAGCTTTCTTT. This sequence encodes CASSIDHGTGFTEAFF.

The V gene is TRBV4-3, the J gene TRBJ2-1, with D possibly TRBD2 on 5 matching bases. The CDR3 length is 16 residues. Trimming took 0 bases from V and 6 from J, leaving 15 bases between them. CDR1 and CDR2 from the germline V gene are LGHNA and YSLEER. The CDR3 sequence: CASSQDVGKGRNEQFF. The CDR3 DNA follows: TGCGCCAGCAGCCAAGATGTCGGGAAGGGCCGCAATGAGCAGTTCTTC.

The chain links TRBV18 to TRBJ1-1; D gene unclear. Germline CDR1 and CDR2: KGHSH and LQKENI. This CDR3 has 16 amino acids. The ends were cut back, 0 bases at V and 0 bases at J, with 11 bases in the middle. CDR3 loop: CASSPPHPGLNTEAFF. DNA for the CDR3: TGTGCCAGCTCACCACCGCACCCGGGATTGAACACTGAAGCTTTCTTT.

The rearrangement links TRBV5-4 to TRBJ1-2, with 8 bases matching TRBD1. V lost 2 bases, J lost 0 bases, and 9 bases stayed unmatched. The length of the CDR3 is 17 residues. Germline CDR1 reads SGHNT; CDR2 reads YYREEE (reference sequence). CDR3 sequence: CASSFGTGGGSNYGYTF. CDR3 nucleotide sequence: TGTGCCAGCAGCTTTGGTACAGGGGGAGGATCTAACTATGGCTACACCTTC.

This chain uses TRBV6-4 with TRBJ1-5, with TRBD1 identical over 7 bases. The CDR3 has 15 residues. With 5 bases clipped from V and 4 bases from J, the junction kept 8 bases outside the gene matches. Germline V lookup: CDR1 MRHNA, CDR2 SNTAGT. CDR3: CASSPGGQINQPQHF. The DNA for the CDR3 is TGTGCCAGCAGTCCAGGGGGACAAATTAATCAGCCCCAGCATTTT.

In DNA form, the CDR3 reads TGTGCCAGCAGCCACTTTAGCGGGGGGGCCGCCGGGGAGCTGTTTTTT. This codes for CASSHFSGGAAGELFF. J is TRBJ2-2 and V is TRBV3-1 (or the pseudogene TRBV3-2), with 11 bases fitting TRBD2. The V gene end was trimmed by 3 bases and the J gene end by 6 bases; junction bases not matched to a gene: 6. CDR1 and CDR2 from the germline V gene are LGHDT and YNNKEL (reference sequence). This CDR3 is built from 16 residues.

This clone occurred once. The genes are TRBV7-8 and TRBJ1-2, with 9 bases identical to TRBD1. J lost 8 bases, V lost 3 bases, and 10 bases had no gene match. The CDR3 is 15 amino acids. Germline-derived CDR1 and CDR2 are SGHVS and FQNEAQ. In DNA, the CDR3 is TGTGCCAGCAGCTTGGGGATTACAGGGGGCCGGGGCTACACCTTC. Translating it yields CASSLGITGGRGYTF.

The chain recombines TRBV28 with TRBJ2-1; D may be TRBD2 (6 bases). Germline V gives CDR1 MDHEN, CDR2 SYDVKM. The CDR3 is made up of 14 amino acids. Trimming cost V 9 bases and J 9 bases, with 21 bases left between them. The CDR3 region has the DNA TGTGCCAGTACCTCGGGCGGGCCCGGGAGTGAGCAGTTCTTC. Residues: CASTSGGPGSEQFF.

The CDR3 reads CASSYRGSSNQPQHF. The CDR3 nucleotides read TGTGCCAGCAGTTACAGAGGTAGTAGCAATCAGCCCCAGCATTTT. The chain couples TRBV6-2 or TRBV6-3 to TRBJ1-5; D remains unclear. CDR3 size: 15 residues. Germline values: CDR1 MNHEY, CDR2 SVGEGT. The V end was cut by 2 bases, the J end by 0 bases, with 8 bases between.